The sequence of this T cell receptor (beta chain) was determined in a study of T cells after yellow fever vaccination. CDR3 size: 15 residues. V lost 5 bases and J 2 bases, leaving 13 bases between the germline ends. Germline loops: CDR1 SGHTA, CDR2 FQGNSA. This clonotype was counted between two and nine times. Its antigen is unknown. Study observations and caveats: Subsequent booster samples again held most clones from primary vaccination (more than 95% CD4, just under 90% CD8).

TCRdb reprocessed the 5' RACE reads with MiXCR, giving one entry per CDR3 protein. Of 110,000 or so distinct CDR3 sequences listed, 7.2% are singletons. The sample was CD4+ T cells sorted from PBMCs, taken about 41 days after the first yellow fever vaccination. The gene calls are TRBV7-2 and TRBJ1-5, with D possibly matching TRBD1 (5 bases). The clonotype comes from a man in his late teens or twenties who received the YFV17D yellow fever vaccine. The CDR3 sequence: CASSAAGPGNQPQHF. Written as DNA, the CDR3 is TGTGCCAGCAGCGCGGCGGGGCCGGGCAATCAGCCCCAGCATTTT.